The 21 T cell receptor beta chains below all came from one sample that was sequenced in a study of T cells in Graves' hyperthyroidism and ophthalmopathy. RNA transcripts served as the template for amplifying TCR beta CDR3 regions. The TCR CDR3 first-round RT-PCR relied on the HTBI primer set. TCRdb redid the calling of the multiplex PCR reads with MiXCR, one entry per CDR3 protein. Of nearly 600,000 distinct CDR3 sequences listed, 11% to 15% are singletons. The sequencing sample was made of blood. These receptors were collected from a woman in her twenties or thirties with Graves' hyperthyroidism that later progressed to Graves' ophthalmopathy.

This clonotype turned up a few times. The rearrangement uses TRBV4-1 and TRBJ1-2, with D possibly TRBD1 on 5 matching bases. The CDR3 extends over 14 amino acids. V lost 0 bases, J lost 6 bases, and 11 bases lay in between. From germline, CDR1 is MGHRA and CDR2 YSYEKL. Written as DNA, the CDR3 is TGCGCCAGCAGCCAAGATCCATCGACAGATGGCTACACCTTC. This sequence encodes CASSQDPSTDGYTF.

In the case of this clonotype: Germline and junction disagree at one end, which may indicate a read error. The chain couples TRBV6-1 to TRBJ1-5, with D maybe TRBD1 (5 bases). The CDR3 contains 13 residues. CDR1 and CDR2 (germline): MNHNS, SASEGT. The CDR3 coding sequence is TGTGCCAGCAAGAGGGACGGCAATCGGCCCCAGCATTTT. This translates into CASKRDGNRPQHF.

The sample holds many counts of this clonotype. The CDR3 sequence: CATSGAPNTEAFF. Written as DNA, the CDR3 is TGTGCCACCAGTGGCGCTCCGAACACTGAAGCTTTCTTT. The chain is built from TRBV24-1 and TRBJ1-1; no clear D gene. V was pared by 5 bases and J by 1 base, with 7 bases between. The CDR3 has 13 amino acids. CDR1 is KGHDR and CDR2 is SFDVKD in the germline V gene.

This clonotype appeared many times. The V and J genes are TRBV10-3 and TRBJ1-1; 10 positions match TRBD1. The V gene end was trimmed by 10 bases and the J gene end by 2 bases; junction bases not matched to a gene: 7. The CDR3 length is 14 residues. Germline V lookup: CDR1 ENHRY, CDR2 SYGVKD. The CDR3 DNA is TGTGCCACCGACAGGGGGCGAGAAAACACTGAAGCTTTCTTT. Encoded protein: CATDRGRENTEAFF.

There are a few counts of this clonotype. The chain couples TRBV7-2 to TRBJ1-3; D not resolved. The V end lost 2 bases, the J end lost 0 bases, and 8 bases lay between the germline ends. This CDR3 region has 15 residues. Looked up from germline, CDR1 is SGHTA and CDR2 is FQGNSA. CDR3 sequence reads: CASSLSSLSGNTIYF. The DNA for the CDR3 is TGTGCCAGCAGCTTATCCAGCCTCTCTGGAAACACCATATATTTT.

Many counts were recorded for this clonotype. V and J are TRBV5-1 and TRBJ2-2; tentatively, D is TRBD1 (6 bases). The CDR3 sequence is 14 residues long. V lost 0 bases and J lost 5, with 8 bases in between. Per the germline V gene, CDR1 is SGHRS and CDR2 is YFSETQ. CDR3 protein: CASSLGQVTGELFF. The CDR3 nucleotides read TGCGCCAGCAGCTTGGGACAGGTGACCGGGGAGCTGTTTTTT. The full variable domain, completed using reference TRBV5-1 and TRBJ2-2, is KAGVTQTPRYLIKTRGQQVTLSCSPISGHRSVSWYQQTPGQGLQFLFEYFSETQRNKGNFPGRFSGRQFSNSRSEMNVSTLELGDSALYLCASSLGQVTGELFFGEGSRLTVL.

This clonotype was counted at least ten times. This chain links TRBV6-1 with TRBJ1-6, with TRBD1 identical over 8 bases. Germline CDR1 MNHNS, CDR2 SASEGT. J gave up 9 bases and V 10 bases, and 14 bases lay outside the gene matches. This CDR3 spans 15 amino acids. CDR3 DNA: TGTGCCACCGGGGACAGGAGAGGAGGAGGTTCACCCCTCCACTTT. It yields the protein CATGDRRGGGSPLHF.

This chain links TRBV4-2 with TRBJ1-1, with 7 bases that match TRBD1. Germline V gene sequence: CDR1 LGHNA, CDR2 YNFKEQ. V shed 6 bases, J shed 3 bases, and the junction held 13 bases outside the gene matches. The CDR3 is made up of 16 amino acids. CDR3: CASRPTGAGLDTEAFF. CDR3 nucleotide sequence: TGTGCCAGCAGACCCACAGGGGCCGGGTTGGACACTGAAGCTTTCTTT.

V gene TRBV7-2 combines with J gene TRBJ2-1; 9 positions match TRBD1. Unmatched junction bases numbered 6, after V lost 3 bases and J lost 6 bases. The CDR3 has 15 amino acids. Germline CDR1 and CDR2: SGHTA and FQGNSA. For the CDR3, the DNA is TGTGCCAGCAGCTTTATACAGGGGGCGGGCAATGAGCAGTTCTTC. Encoded protein: CASSFIQGAGNEQFF. The full variable domain, completed using reference TRBV7-2 and TRBJ2-1, is GAGVSQSPSNKVTEKGKDVELRCDPISGHTALYWYRQSLGQGLEFLIYFQGNSAPDKSGLPSDRFSAERTGGSVSTLTIQRTQQEDSAVYLCASSFIQGAGNEQFFGPGTRLTVL.

This chain uses TRBV9 with TRBJ2-6; no reliable D call. The CDR3 is 18 residues long. Trimming took off 3 bases at V and 0 bases at J, with 16 bases between the two ends. Germline loops: CDR1 SGDLS, CDR2 YYNGEE. The CDR3 region has the DNA TGTGCCAGCAGCGCCGCTGGGCAGGTTCTCTCTGGGGCCAACGTCCTGACTTTC. It translates to CASSAAGQVLSGANVLTF.

The rearrangement links TRBV7-9 to TRBJ2-5; perhaps TRBD2 as D (5 bases). The CDR3 length is 15 residues. The ends were cut back, 3 bases at V and 5 bases at J, with 16 bases in the middle. Germline V CDR1 and CDR2: SEHNR, FQNEAQ (reference sequence). The CDR3 region has the DNA TGTGCCAGCAGCTTTTCAGCGGACCCTGGGGAGACCCAGTACTTC. Protein product: CASSFSADPGETQYF.

This clonotype was seen many times. The V and J genes are TRBV7-2 and TRBJ2-1, with D unresolved. V gave up 6 bases and J gave up 1 base, with 13 bases separating them. The CDR3 length is 15 residues. CDR1 is SGHTA and CDR2 is FQGNSA in the germline V gene. The CDR3 nucleotides read TGTGCCAGCAGTCTGGACCAAGGTTCCTACAATGAGCAGTTCTTC. It specifies CASSLDQGSYNEQFF.

In this sample, this clonotype turned up many times. The chain links TRBV6-5 to TRBJ1-1; D is unclear. V was shortened by 0 bases and J by 4 bases, with 15 bases between the two germline ends. The CDR3 extends over 16 amino acids. Germline V gene data show CDR1 as MNHEY and CDR2 as SVGAGI. CDR3 in amino acids: CASSYSGINLVTEAFF. The CDR3 bases are TGTGCCAGCAGTTACTCGGGAATTAATCTCGTCACTGAAGCTTTCTTT.

This clonotype was picked up a small number of times. This chain links TRBV6-2 or TRBV6-3 with TRBJ1-1; no clear D. Per the germline V gene, CDR1 is MNHEY and CDR2 is SVGEGT. The germline V and J ends were trimmed by 2 bases and 0 bases, with 19 bases remaining between them. There are 18 residues in the CDR3. CDR3 amino acids: CASSYGDWQEPMNTEAFF. The CDR3 nucleotides are TGTGCCAGCAGTTACGGGGATTGGCAGGAACCCATGAACACTGAAGCTTTCTTT.

This clonotype was recorded at least ten times. V is TRBV10-3 and J is TRBJ2-7, with D possibly being TRBD1 (6 bases). This CDR3 has 12 residues. Germline V CDR1 and CDR2: ENHRY, SYGVKD. Trimming shortened V by 8 bases and J by 3 bases, and 11 bases separated the two germline ends. The CDR3 protein is CAIGTIVYEQYF. The DNA for the CDR3 is TGTGCCATCGGGACAATCGTCTACGAGCAGTACTTC.

This clonotype was seen ten or more times. V usage is TRBV2 and J usage is TRBJ2-7, with 9 positions matching TRBD2. With V trimmed by 3 bases and J by 5 bases, 8 bases remained unmatched. Germline values: CDR1 SNHLY, CDR2 FYNNEI. The CDR3 spans 15 residues. The CDR3 DNA follows: TGTGCCAGCAGTGAGCAAGGACTAGCGTCCCACGAGCAGTACTTC. It is translated as CASSEQGLASHEQYF. Full variable domain (missing parts from reference TRBV2 and TRBJ2-7): EPEVTQTPSHQVTQMGQEVILRCVPISNHLYFYWYRQILGQKVEFLVSFYNNEISEKSEIFDDQFSVERPDGSNFTLKIRSTKLEDSAMYFCASSEQGLASHEQYFGPGTRLTVT.

A remark on this clonotype: One base away lies a much larger clone, so this may be a sequencing read error. The gene calls are TRBV27 and TRBJ1-6, with a possible D match to TRBD1 (6 bases). CDR1 and CDR2 (germline): MNHEY, SMNVEV (reference sequence). The CDR3 is 14 residues long. With 4 bases removed from V and 8 bases from J, the gap between germline ends came to 12 bases. CDR3 sequence reads: CASSSWTDHSPLHF. CDR3 in DNA: TGTGCCAGCAGTTCCTGGACAGACCATTCACCCCTCCACTTT.

This clonotype was recorded many times. The gene calls are TRBV29-1 and TRBJ1-2; D unclear. Deletions cut 4 bases from V and 2 bases from J, with 8 bases between. The germline V gene has CDR1 SQVTM and CDR2 ANQGSEA. The length of the CDR3 is 12 residues. CDR3 amino acids: CSVVMENYGYTF. The CDR3 DNA follows: TGCAGCGTTGTCATGGAGAACTATGGCTACACCTTC.

A few counts support this clonotype. The gene calls are TRBV4-1 and TRBJ2-4; D unresolved. Trimming cost V 1 base and J 5 bases, with 9 bases left between them. The CDR3 length is 14 residues. Germline values: CDR1 MGHRA, CDR2 YSYEKL. The CDR3 region is CASSQGNPQNIQYF. The CDR3 DNA follows: TGCGCCAGCAGCCAAGGGAACCCCCAAAACATTCAGTACTTC.

The sample holds many counts of this clonotype. The V and J genes are TRBV28 and TRBJ2-5; D ambiguous. V was pared by 2 bases and J by 2 bases, with 12 bases between. Per germline, CDR1 MDHEN and CDR2 SYDVKM. The CDR3 consists of 15 residues. DNA for the CDR3: TGTGCCAGCAGTTTAGGTCGCAGCCGACAAGAGACCCAGTACTTC. This encodes CASSLGRSRQETQYF.

This clonotype has just a few counts. This sequence joins TRBV27 and TRBJ2-1; perhaps TRBD1 as D (6 bases). V gave up 8 bases and J gave up 15 bases, with 26 bases separating them. CDR1 MNHEY and CDR2 SMNVEV come from the germline V gene (reference sequence). This CDR3 region has 14 residues. Here the CDR3 DNA reads TGTGCCAGCTTGACTCATAGAGGGACACTCACATGGTTCTTC. Its protein product is CASLTHRGTLTWFF.